This T cell receptor (beta chain) appears in the sequencing data of a study of OX40 agonist ivuxolimab in advanced cancers. Clones were sequenced by immunoSEQ multiplex PCR, and TCRdb holds only the in-frame ones, with some missing. Among around 84,000 clones listed, roughly nine tenths were seen once. Germline CDR1 and CDR2: SEHNR and FQNEAQ (reference sequence). The CDR3 length is 14 residues. J lost 10 bases, V lost 4 bases, and 5 bases had no gene match. The sequence was obtained from an adult with an advanced solid tumor such as melanoma, head and neck, liver or kidney cancer. The rearrangement joins TRBV7-9 to TRBJ2-6; 9 nucleotides agree with TRBD1. Material: CD4+ or CD8+ T cells sorted from blood, obtained in a trial of the OX40 agonist ivuxolimab. Here the CDR3 DNA reads TGTGCCAGCAGCTCTACAGGGGGCGGTAACGTCCTGACTTTC. Amino acid sequence: CASSSTGGGNVLTF.